These 9 T cell receptor beta chains came from one sample sequenced in a study of CXCR3-negative and CXCR3-positive naive CD8 T cells. With UMI labels, 5' RACE was used to prepare the TRB cDNA libraries. Reprocessing the 5' RACE reads, TCRdb reports a single entry for every CDR3 protein and omits DNA. The table for this sample gives about 82,000 distinct CDR3 sequences. The sample comprised naive CXCR3- CD8+ T cells from blood. Subset indicated: CD45RO-CCR7+CD27+CD95- naive CD8+ T cells lacking CXCR3 (TNR3-). These TCRs come from a human donor in good health. Some clones in this sample may be carry-over from other donors' samples.

The chain recombines TRBV29-1 with TRBJ1-4; lacking DNA, the TRBD1 call made by TCRdb goes unchecked. CDR1 and CDR2 from the germline V gene are SQVTM and ANQGSEA. This CDR3 spans 14 amino acids. The CDR3 protein is CRDLREPNREKLFF.

The V gene is TRBV7-3, the J gene TRBJ1-1. The CDR3 sequence is 13 residues long. Per the germline V gene, CDR1 is SGHTA and CDR2 is FQGTGA. The CDR3 spells CASSLTGNTEAFF.

The rearrangement uses TRBV12-3 or TRBV12-4 and TRBJ2-2; TCRdb indicates TRBD2, and absent DNA this call remains unverified. The CDR3 totals 19 residues. This CDR3 is CASSFSGIGTSARPGELFF.

The chain joins TRBV25-1 to TRBJ1-1. The CDR3 consists of 14 residues. The germline V gene has CDR1 MGHDK and CDR2 SYGVNS. The CDR3 reads CASSERWENTEAFF. The variable domain in full, with the rest retrieved from reference TRBV25-1 and TRBJ1-1, is EADIYQTPRYLVIGTGKKITLECSQTMGHDKMYWYQQDPGMELHLIHYSYGVNSTEKGDLSSESTVSRIRTEHFPLTLESARPSHTSQYLCASSERWENTEAFFGQGTRLTVV.

The chain links TRBV6-2 or TRBV6-3 to TRBJ2-3; the D gene TCRdb calls, TRBD1, cannot be checked with no DNA. Germline V gene lookup returns CDR1 MNHEY and CDR2 SVGEGT. The CDR3 is made up of 14 amino acids. The CDR3 region is CASGDRESTDTQYF.

The V call is TRBV4-1, the J call TRBJ2-7; TCRdb calls TRBD2, which cannot be checked without DNA. Germline values: CDR1 MGHRA, CDR2 YSYEKL. The CDR3 runs 15 residues. The chain's CDR3 is CASSQEPGGGYEQYF.

The rearrangement uses TRBV6-1 and TRBJ2-7; the TCRdb D gene call, TRBD1, has no DNA to confirm it. This CDR3 is 14 amino acids long. CDR1 MNHNS and CDR2 SASEGT come from the germline V gene. CDR3 residues: CASSPTGPTYEQYF.

The CDR3 here is CSAMTDWNTGELFF. The chain employs TRBV20-1 and TRBJ2-2; TCRdb returns TRBD2, unconfirmable since there is no DNA. This CDR3 region has 14 residues. The germline CDR1 and CDR2 sequences are DFQATT and SNEGSKA (reference sequence).

This chain links TRBV7-9 with TRBJ2-7; TCRdb proposes TRBD1, but this gene call is untestable without DNA. Germline V lookup: CDR1 SEHNR, CDR2 FQNEAQ (reference sequence). CDR3 size: 14 residues. The CDR3: CASSYGQGYYEQYF.